The rows below give T cell receptor beta chains drawn from one sample of a study of T cell responses to AZD1222 COVID-19 vaccine. Assay: immunoSEQ multiplex PCR; the TCRdb copy retains only in-frame clones and omits some. The sample has some 170,000 clones, about nine tenths seen once; the top ten hold roughly 4%. Specimen: peripheral blood, collected 28 days after the second dose of the MenACWY control vaccine. Source of these receptors: an adult who received the MenACWY meningococcal vaccine as a control. The conserved cysteine and the conserved F or W are not part of the CDR3 here. The order of the fields is CDR3 length, J gene, V gene, CDR3 protein.

CDR3 length: 13
J gene: TRBJ2-1
V gene: TRBV27
CDR3 protein: ASSTGTSIGDEQF

CDR3 length: 13
J gene: TRBJ1-5
V gene: TRBV28
CDR3 protein: ASSLSGRSDQPQH

CDR3 length: 10
J gene: TRBJ1-1
V gene: TRBV5-1
CDR3 protein: ASSLETGEAF

CDR3 length: 12
J gene: TRBJ1-2
V gene: TRBV19
CDR3 protein: ASKTPGHNYGYT

CDR3 length: 16
J gene: TRBJ2-1
V gene: TRBV3-1/TRBV3-2
CDR3 protein: ASSQDLVGGGSYNEQF

CDR3 length: 13
J gene: TRBJ2-1
V gene: TRBV5-1
CDR3 protein: ASSGDRSSYNEQF

CDR3 length: 12
J gene: TRBJ2-3
V gene: TRBV6-5
CDR3 protein: AISTSGATDTQY

CDR3 length: 14
J gene: TRBJ1-1
V gene: TRBV5-1
CDR3 protein: ASSPVAGGVNTEAF

CDR3 length: 10
J gene: TRBJ2-7
V gene: TRBV28
CDR3 protein: ATTGGSYEQY

CDR3 length: 12
J gene: TRBJ1-2
V gene: TRBV3-1/TRBV3-2
CDR3 protein: ASSHRDRIDGYT

CDR3 length: 10
J gene: TRBJ1-1
V gene: TRBV2
CDR3 protein: ASSRMTTEAF

CDR3 length: 9
J gene: TRBJ2-1
V gene: TRBV27
CDR3 protein: ASSQRNEQF

CDR3 length: 9
J gene: TRBJ1-5
V gene: TRBV28
CDR3 protein: ASSQNQPQH

CDR3 length: 15
J gene: TRBJ1-5
V gene: TRBV10-3
CDR3 protein: AISESWGETSNQPQH

CDR3 length: 9
J gene: TRBJ2-7
V gene: TRBV24-1
CDR3 protein: ATSAGYEQY

CDR3 length: 13
J gene: TRBJ2-3
V gene: TRBV5-1
CDR3 protein: ASSQLTGEGDTQY

CDR3 length: 15
J gene: TRBJ2-7
V gene: TRBV10-3
CDR3 protein: AISESRGQGGEYVQY

CDR3 length: 14
J gene: TRBJ1-1
V gene: TRBV11-2
CDR3 protein: ASSLSSGTGGTEAF

CDR3 length: 13
J gene: TRBJ1-3
V gene: TRBV30
CDR3 protein: AWSLGRAYGNTIY

CDR3 length: 12
J gene: TRBJ1-2
V gene: TRBV12-5
CDR3 protein: ASARGQSNYGYT

CDR3 length: 14
J gene: TRBJ2-3
V gene: TRBV9
CDR3 protein: ASSVPTSGSTDTQY

CDR3 length: 13
J gene: TRBJ2-4
V gene: TRBV18
CDR3 protein: ASSPPAEWQNIQY

CDR3 length: 12
J gene: TRBJ2-2
V gene: TRBV5-1
CDR3 protein: ASSLGGNTGELF

CDR3 length: 11
J gene: TRBJ1-1
V gene: TRBV4-1
CDR3 protein: ASSPPSTSLNV

CDR3 length: 11
J gene: TRBJ2-1
V gene: TRBV5-8
CDR3 protein: ASRTDSYNEQF

CDR3 length: 11
J gene: TRBJ1-2
V gene: TRBV7-2
CDR3 protein: ASSLGSSYGYT

CDR3 length: 12
J gene: TRBJ1-2
V gene: TRBV2
CDR3 protein: ASSVEGEGEGYT

CDR3 length: 15
J gene: TRBJ1-1
V gene: TRBV11-2
CDR3 protein: ASSLKGLRLRGTEAF

CDR3 length: 11
J gene: TRBJ1-5
V gene: TRBV30
CDR3 protein: AWSENSNQPQH

CDR3 length: 12
J gene: TRBJ2-7
V gene: TRBV3-1/TRBV3-2
CDR3 protein: ASSQVAGGYEQY

CDR3 length: 12
J gene: TRBJ2-3
V gene: TRBV30
CDR3 protein: AWSDGTGADTQY

CDR3 length: 13
J gene: TRBJ2-5
V gene: TRBV5-1
CDR3 protein: ASSLATVTGGTQY

CDR3 length: 12
J gene: TRBJ2-7
V gene: TRBV7-2
CDR3 protein: ASSQQGTNYEQY

CDR3 length: 15
J gene: TRBJ1-1
V gene: TRBV9
CDR3 protein: ASSPTGPTTLNTEAF

CDR3 length: 13
J gene: TRBJ1-5
V gene: TRBV7-8
CDR3 protein: ASSLNPTGNQPQH

CDR3 length: 15
J gene: TRBJ2-2
V gene: TRBV13
CDR3 protein: ASSLNPSGSNTGELF

CDR3 length: 14
J gene: TRBJ2-3
V gene: TRBV5-5
CDR3 protein: ASSPGQGNARDTQY

CDR3 length: 12
J gene: TRBJ2-1
V gene: TRBV7-2
CDR3 protein: ASLAQGGYNEQF

CDR3 length: 11
J gene: TRBJ2-7
V gene: TRBV28
CDR3 protein: ASQTISSYEQY